Following are 14 T cell receptor beta chains from one sample sequenced in a study of blood T cells in healthy people across ages. For the second PCR, which ran for roughly 6 to 12 cycles, a sample-barcoded 5' primer and a J-beta primer mix were used. MiXCR, run by TCRdb on the 5' RACE reads, gives a single entry per CDR3 protein. The sample lists approximately 680,000 distinct CDR3 sequences, about 30% seen once, with 15% in the top ten. The sequencing input was blood. The receptors stem from a woman of 80 years or more in good health.

The genes are TRBV12-3 or TRBV12-4 and TRBJ1-5; D remains ambiguous. The CDR3 spans 15 residues. Trimming removed 3 bases from V and 5 bases from J, with 14 bases in between. In nucleotides, the CDR3 is TGTGCCAGCAGTTTGAGGCAGACGGGCGATCAGCCCCAGCATTTT. Its protein product is CASSLRQTGDQPQHF.

This chain links TRBV5-1 with TRBJ2-3; TRBD2 agrees at 9 bases. The CDR3 contains 16 residues. V shed 4 bases, J shed 3 bases, and the junction held 9 bases outside the gene matches. Germline loops: CDR1 SGHRS, CDR2 YFSETQ. CDR3 in amino acids: CASSPGLAGNTDTQYF. The CDR3 region has the DNA TGCGCCAGCAGCCCGGGGCTAGCGGGGAATACAGATACGCAGTATTTT.

This clonotype showed up just a few times. This may stem from a read error, because a much larger clone lies one nucleotide away. V gene TRBV20-1 combines with J gene TRBJ2-4; possible D gene TRBD2, 5 bases. The J call is in doubt because the DNA end fits TRBJ2-7 better. Germline V CDR1 and CDR2: DFQATT, SNEGSKA (reference sequence). CDR3 length: 16 amino acids. This CDR3 reads CSARAVTAGFGDEQYF. For the CDR3, the DNA is TGCAGTGCTAGAGCGGTAACCGCTGGATTCGGGGACGAGCAGTACTTC.

This clonotype was seen repeatedly, ten times or more. Given a much more abundant clone one base away, this may be a read error. This chain links TRBV20-1 with TRBJ2-3, with TRBD1 as a possible D gene (5 bases). This CDR3 spans 13 amino acids. From germline, CDR1 is DFQATT and CDR2 SNEGSKA (reference sequence). CDR3: CSAWVGLADTQYF. As DNA, the CDR3 is TGCAGCGCCTGGGTGGGGCTTGCAGATACGCAGTATTTT.

This clonotype was counted only a few times. The chain carries TRBV7-2 and TRBJ2-7, with 7 bases that match TRBD1. V was pared by 5 bases and J by 4 bases, with 8 bases of the junction left unmatched. The CDR3 runs 14 residues. Germline V gene data show CDR1 as SGHTA and CDR2 as FQGNSA. For the CDR3, the DNA is TGTGCCAGCAGCACCCGGACAGGCCTATACGAGCAGTACTTC. This codes for CASSTRTGLYEQYF.

This clonotype was counted ten times or more. Since a much larger clone is just one base distant, this may be a read error. V and J are TRBV20-1 and TRBJ2-5; 7 positions agree with TRBD2. The germline V gene encodes CDR1 DFQATT and CDR2 SNEGSKA (reference sequence). V shed 4 bases and J 11 bases; nucleotides not matched to a gene: 10. This CDR3 is built from 12 residues. The DNA of the CDR3 is TGCAGTGCTACCCTAGAGCGGGATGAGCAGTACTTC. Translated, it gives CSATLERDEQYF.

This clonotype appeared a few times. The chain couples TRBV7-9 to TRBJ1-5, with TRBD1 identical over 8 bases. CDR3 length: 16 residues. The V segment lost 2 bases and the J segment 2 bases; nucleotides outside the gene matches: 5. Germline V gene sequence: CDR1 SEHNR, CDR2 FQNEAQ (reference sequence). CDR3 in amino acids: CASSLSGGAGNQPQHF. In DNA, the CDR3 is TGTGCCAGCAGCTTATCAGGGGGCGCGGGCAATCAGCCCCAGCATTTT.

The genes are TRBV6-5 and TRBJ2-7, with 9 bases lining up with TRBD2. This CDR3 has 16 residues. Trimming at V came to 0 bases and at J to 3 bases, leaving 6 bases not matched to a gene. CDR1 and CDR2 from the germline V gene are MNHEY and SVGAGI. CDR3 protein: CASSYSYPSGDYEQYF. In nucleotides, the CDR3 is TGTGCCAGCAGTTACTCTTATCCTAGCGGGGACTACGAGCAGTACTTC.

The CDR3 DNA sequence: TGCAGTGCTACGACCTCTGGCCTAGCGGGAAGGACAGATACGCAGTATTTT. Translating gives CSATTSGLAGRTDTQYF. J is TRBJ2-3 and V is TRBV20-1; TRBD2 agrees at 9 bases. This CDR3 has 17 residues. Germline loops: CDR1 DFQATT, CDR2 SNEGSKA (reference sequence). Unmatched junction bases numbered 14, after V lost 4 bases and J lost 3 bases.

The chain couples TRBV20-1 to TRBJ2-5; 16 bases map to TRBD2. Germline trimming cut 0 bases from V and 11 bases from J; bases unmatched to any gene: 6. This CDR3 has 15 amino acids. The V gene's germline CDR1 is DFQATT and CDR2 SNEGSKA (reference sequence). CDR3 DNA: TGCAGTGCTAGAGACGGGACTAGCGGGGGGGCTTCGCAGTACTTC. Its protein is CSARDGTSGGASQYF.

The rearrangement joins TRBV18 to TRBJ2-3; 7 bases align to TRBD1. The CDR3 sequence is 15 residues long. The junction had 6 bases not matched to a gene; V was cut back by 6 bases and J by 0 bases. The germline gives CDR1 KGHSH, CDR2 LQKENI. The CDR3 here is CASSRDSESTDTQYF. CDR3 DNA: TGTGCCAGCTCTCGGGACAGCGAAAGCACAGATACGCAGTATTTT.

On this clonotype: It may be a read error: a sequence one base away is much more abundant. The chain has TRBV19 and TRBJ2-3; TRBD2 matches 8 bases. The germline V gene encodes CDR1 LNHDA and CDR2 SQIVND (reference sequence). J lost 4 bases, V lost 4 bases, and 13 bases had no gene match. CDR3 size: 17 residues. The CDR3 region is CASSTPLTSASADTQYF. The CDR3 DNA sequence: TGTGCCAGTAGTACCCCACTGACTAGCGCTAGCGCAGATACGCAGTATTTT.

This clonotype was observed a few times. The genes are TRBV30 and TRBJ1-5, with D perhaps TRBD1 (5 bases). The V end lost 0 bases, the J end lost 6 bases, and 9 bases lay between the germline ends. The germline V gene encodes CDR1 GTSNPN and CDR2 SVGIG (reference sequence). This CDR3 contains 13 residues. The CDR3 DNA reads TGTGCCTGGAGTGTAGACAGTACTCAGCCCCAGCATTTT. Translating it yields CAWSVDSTQPQHF.

At least ten counts were recorded for this clonotype. The V gene is TRBV6-2 or TRBV6-3, the J gene TRBJ1-2; no clear D gene. CDR1 is MNHEY, CDR2 SVGEGT, per germline. The CDR3 contains 14 residues. V lost 6 bases and J 0 bases, leaving 11 bases between the germline ends. CDR3 in DNA: TGTGCCAGCAGAATGGGCGGAACTAACTATGGCTACACCTTC. This gives the protein CASRMGGTNYGYTF.